Following are 9 T cell receptor beta chains from one sample sequenced in a study of T cell repertoires in cytomegalovirus infection. TCRdb used MiXCR to reprocess the reads, holding one entry per CDR3 protein. The table has around 430,000 distinct CDR3 sequences, roughly 42% seen once. The antigens for these receptors are not known. Source: cultured PBMCs, taken from culture after CMV antigen stimulation. These receptors all stem from a human donor in good health (CMV status not recorded). Some clones in this sample may be carry-over from other donors' samples.

This clonotype occurred a few times. Here the CDR3 DNA reads TGTGCCAGCAGCCCCTTCTTGATCGGGGGGGGTTTGGAGACCCAGTACTTC. It is translated as CASSPFLIGGGLETQYF. This rearrangement joins TRBV7-8 to TRBJ2-5, with 8 bases aligning to TRBD2. Germline assignment: CDR1 SGHVS and CDR2 FQNEAQ. CDR3 size: 17 residues. With V trimmed by 5 bases and J by 5 bases, 16 bases remained unmatched. The whole variable domain, filled in from reference TRBV7-8 and TRBJ2-5, reads GAGVSQSPRYKVAKRGQDVALRCDPISGHVSLFWYQQALGQGPEFLTYFQNEAQLDKSGLPSDRFFAERPEGSVSTLKIQRTQQEDSAVYLCASSPFLIGGGLETQYFGPGTRLLVL.

In its sample, this clonotype was seen a few times. The chain has TRBV12-3 or TRBV12-4 and TRBJ1-5; no firm D call. The CDR3 is 13 residues long. The V end was cut by 2 bases, the J end by 5 bases, with 7 bases between. In DNA form, the CDR3 reads TGTGCCAGCAGTTTATTGGCGGATCAGCCCCAGCATTTT. The encoded protein is CASSLLADQPQHF.

This chain joins TRBV7-2 and TRBJ2-7; D gene uncertain. Per germline, CDR1 SGHTA and CDR2 FQGNSA. There are 15 residues in the CDR3. V was cut by 2 bases and J by 4 bases, with 15 bases left in between. CDR3: CASSLLWGYAYEQYF. DNA of the CDR3: TGTGCCAGCAGCTTATTATGGGGATACGCTTACGAGCAGTACTTC.

This clonotype was recorded once. The chain is built from TRBV4-1 and TRBJ1-1; D gene uncertain. CDR3 length equals 17 residues. CDR1 is MGHRA and CDR2 is YSYEKL in the germline V gene. V gave up 1 base and J gave up 0 bases, with 15 bases separating them. The CDR3, as DNA: TGCGCCAGCAGCCAAGGTTGGGCCAGGTCGATGAACACTGAAGCTTTCTTT. Translated: CASSQGWARSMNTEAFF.

This clonotype was observed a handful of times. The chain uses TRBV6-1 and TRBJ2-1; possible D gene TRBD2, 5 bases. This CDR3 has 11 amino acids. Looked up from germline, CDR1 is MNHNS and CDR2 is SASEGT. The ends were cut back, 4 bases at V and 7 bases at J, with 5 bases in the middle. CDR3: CASSGGNEQFF. CDR3 nucleotide sequence: TGTGCCAGCAGTGGAGGGAATGAGCAGTTCTTC.

This chain connects TRBV2 to TRBJ1-5, with D perhaps TRBD1 (5 bases). With 0 bases removed from V and 5 bases from J, the gap between germline ends came to 20 bases. Looked up from germline, CDR1 is SNHLY and CDR2 is FYNNEI. The CDR3 spans 18 residues. CDR3 DNA sequence: TGTGCCAGCAGTGAAGCCGCCGGACTAGCAGGGAAAGATCAGCCCCAGCATTTT. Amino acids: CASSEAAGLAGKDQPQHF.

This chain links TRBV20-1 with TRBJ2-3, with 11 nucleotides matching TRBD2. The CDR3 runs to 16 residues. Germline V gene data show CDR1 as DFQATT and CDR2 as SNEGSKA (reference sequence). V trimming: 3 bases; J trimming: 6 bases; junction bases outside the gene matches: 11. The CDR3 sequence is CSASKGLAVGMDTQYF. The DNA of the CDR3 is TGCAGTGCTAGTAAGGGACTAGCGGTGGGAATGGATACGCAGTATTTT.

This clonotype was counted a few times. The CDR3: CASSPLTPRETQYF. The CDR3 bases are TGTGCCAGCAGCCCCCTCACCCCAAGAGAGACCCAGTACTTC. V usage is TRBV11-2 and J usage is TRBJ2-5; D not resolved. This CDR3 has 14 amino acids. Germline CDR1 is SGHAT and CDR2 is FQNNGV. Trimming cost V 5 bases and J 4 bases, with 14 bases left between them.

This clonotype occurred a few times. The rearrangement joins TRBV12-3 or TRBV12-4 to TRBJ1-2; TRBD1 matches 10 bases. Trimming at V came to 4 bases and at J to 10 bases, leaving 6 bases not matched to a gene. The CDR3 consists of 13 residues. CDR3 in DNA: TGTGCCAGCAGTTCATGGACAGGGGGACTCTACACCTTC. It translates to CASSSWTGGLYTF.